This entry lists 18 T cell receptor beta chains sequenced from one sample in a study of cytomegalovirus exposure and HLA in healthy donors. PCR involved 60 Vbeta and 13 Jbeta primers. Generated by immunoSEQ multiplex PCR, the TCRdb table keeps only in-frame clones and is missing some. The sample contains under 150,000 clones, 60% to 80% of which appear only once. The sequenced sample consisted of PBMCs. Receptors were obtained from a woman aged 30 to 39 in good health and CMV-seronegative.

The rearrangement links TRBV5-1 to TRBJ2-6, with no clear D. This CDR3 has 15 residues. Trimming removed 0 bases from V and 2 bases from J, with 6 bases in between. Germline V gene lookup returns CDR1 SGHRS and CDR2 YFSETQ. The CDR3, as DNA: TGCGCCAGCAGCTTGGTAGAGGCTGGGGCCAACGTCCTGACTTTC. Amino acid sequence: CASSLVEAGANVLTF.

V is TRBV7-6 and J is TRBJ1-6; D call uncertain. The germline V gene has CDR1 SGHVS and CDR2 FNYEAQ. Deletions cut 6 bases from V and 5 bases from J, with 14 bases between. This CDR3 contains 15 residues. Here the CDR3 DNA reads TGTGCCAGCAGGGAGGAGTTGGCAGATAATTCACCCCTCCACTTT. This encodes CASREELADNSPLHF.

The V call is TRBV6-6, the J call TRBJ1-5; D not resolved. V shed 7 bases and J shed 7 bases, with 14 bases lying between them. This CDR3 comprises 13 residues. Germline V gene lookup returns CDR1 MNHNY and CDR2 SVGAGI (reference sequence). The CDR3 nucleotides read TGTGCCAGCACGGGTCAGTTGAAGCAGCCCCAGCATTTT. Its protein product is CASTGQLKQPQHF.

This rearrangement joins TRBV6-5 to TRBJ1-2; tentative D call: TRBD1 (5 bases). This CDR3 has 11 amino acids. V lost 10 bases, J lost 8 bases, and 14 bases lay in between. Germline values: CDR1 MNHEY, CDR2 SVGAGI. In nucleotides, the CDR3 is TGTGCCATTACTTTAGGGGTGGGCTACACCTTC. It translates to CAITLGVGYTF.

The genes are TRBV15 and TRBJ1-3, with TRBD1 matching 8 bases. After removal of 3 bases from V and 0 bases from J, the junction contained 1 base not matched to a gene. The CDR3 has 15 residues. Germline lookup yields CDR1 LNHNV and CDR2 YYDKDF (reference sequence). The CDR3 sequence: CATSRDRVSGNTIYF. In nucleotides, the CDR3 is TGTGCCACCAGCAGGGACAGGGTCTCTGGAAACACCATATATTTT.

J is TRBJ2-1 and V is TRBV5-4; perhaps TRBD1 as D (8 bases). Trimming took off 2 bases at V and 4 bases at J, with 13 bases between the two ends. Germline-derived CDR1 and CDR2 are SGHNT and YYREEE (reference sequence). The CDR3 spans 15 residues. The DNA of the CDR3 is TGTGCCAGCAGCTTAACAGGGGGGGAGTACAATGAGCAGTTCTTC. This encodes CASSLTGGEYNEQFF. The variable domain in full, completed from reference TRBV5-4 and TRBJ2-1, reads ETGVTQSPTHLIKTRGQQVTLRCSSQSGHNTVSWYQQALGQGPQFIFQYYREEENGRGNFPPRFSGLQFPNYSSELNVNALELDDSALYLCASSLTGGEYNEQFFGPGTRLTVL.

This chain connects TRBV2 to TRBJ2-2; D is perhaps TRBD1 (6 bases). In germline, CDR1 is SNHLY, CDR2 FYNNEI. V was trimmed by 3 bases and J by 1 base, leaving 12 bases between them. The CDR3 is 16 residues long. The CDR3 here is CASSEAGTRNTGELFF. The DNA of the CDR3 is TGTGCCAGCAGTGAGGCTGGGACAAGGAACACCGGGGAGCTGTTTTTT.

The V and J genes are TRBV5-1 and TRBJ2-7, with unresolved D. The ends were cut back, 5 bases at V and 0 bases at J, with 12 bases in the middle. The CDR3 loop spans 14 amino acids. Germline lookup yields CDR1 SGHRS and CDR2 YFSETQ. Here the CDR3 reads CASSPSRSSYEQYF. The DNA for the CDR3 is TGCGCCAGCAGTCCGTCACGCAGCTCCTACGAGCAGTACTTC.

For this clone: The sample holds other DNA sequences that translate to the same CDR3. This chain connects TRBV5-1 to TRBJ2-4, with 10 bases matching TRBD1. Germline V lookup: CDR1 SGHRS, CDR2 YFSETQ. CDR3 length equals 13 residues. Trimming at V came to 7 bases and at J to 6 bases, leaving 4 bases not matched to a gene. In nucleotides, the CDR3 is TGCGCCAGCCAACGGGACAGGGGAAACATTCAGTACTTC. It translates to CASQRDRGNIQYF.

CDR3 protein: CASSFHKSGGYTDTQYF. The DNA for the CDR3 is TGTGCCAGCAGTTTTCATAAATCAGGGGGCTACACAGATACGCAGTATTTT. The chain couples TRBV27 to TRBJ2-3; 8 nucleotides agree with TRBD1. V shed 3 bases, J shed 2 bases, and the junction held 10 bases outside the gene matches. The V gene's germline CDR1 is MNHEY and CDR2 SMNVEV (reference sequence). This CDR3 is built from 17 residues.

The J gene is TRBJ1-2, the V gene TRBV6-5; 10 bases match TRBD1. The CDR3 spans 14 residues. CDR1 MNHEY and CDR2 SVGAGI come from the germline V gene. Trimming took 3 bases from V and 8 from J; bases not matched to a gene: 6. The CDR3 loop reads CASSYRRTGGGYTF. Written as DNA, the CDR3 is TGTGCCAGCAGTTATCGTAGGACAGGGGGGGGCTACACCTTC.

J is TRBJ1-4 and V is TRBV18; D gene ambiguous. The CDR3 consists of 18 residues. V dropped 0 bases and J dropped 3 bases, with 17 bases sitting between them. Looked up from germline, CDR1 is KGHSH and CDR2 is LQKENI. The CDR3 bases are TGTGCCAGCTCACCACCACGCGCTCAAGGGCGGGCTAATGAAAAACTGTTTTTT. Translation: CASSPPRAQGRANEKLFF.

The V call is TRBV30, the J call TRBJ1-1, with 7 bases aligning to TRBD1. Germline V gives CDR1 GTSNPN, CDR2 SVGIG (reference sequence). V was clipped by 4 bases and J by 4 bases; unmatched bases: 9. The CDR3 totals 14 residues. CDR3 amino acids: CAWNLRQGSTEAFF. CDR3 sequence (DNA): TGTGCCTGGAATCTTCGACAGGGATCCACTGAAGCTTTCTTT.

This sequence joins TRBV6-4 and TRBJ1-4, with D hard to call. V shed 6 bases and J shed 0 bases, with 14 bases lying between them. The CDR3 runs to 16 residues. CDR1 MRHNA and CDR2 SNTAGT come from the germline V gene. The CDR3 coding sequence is TGTGCCAGCAGGGTGACCGGGATCTCAACTAATGAAAAACTGTTTTTT. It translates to CASRVTGISTNEKLFF.

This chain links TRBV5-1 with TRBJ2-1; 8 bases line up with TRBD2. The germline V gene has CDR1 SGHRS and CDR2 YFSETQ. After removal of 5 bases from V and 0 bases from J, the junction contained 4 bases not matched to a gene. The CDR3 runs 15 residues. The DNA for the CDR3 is TGCGCCAGCAGTGACGGGACTAGCTCCTACAATGAGCAGTTCTTC. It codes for CASSDGTSSYNEQFF.

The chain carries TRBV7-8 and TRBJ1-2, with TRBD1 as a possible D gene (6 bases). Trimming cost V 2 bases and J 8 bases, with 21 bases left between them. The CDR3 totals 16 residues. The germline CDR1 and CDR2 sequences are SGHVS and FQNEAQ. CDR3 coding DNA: TGTGCCAGCAGCTTACTCGACAGGAACTTTGGGTTCGGCTACACCTTC. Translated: CASSLLDRNFGFGYTF. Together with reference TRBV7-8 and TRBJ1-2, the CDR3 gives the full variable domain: GAGVSQSPRYKVAKRGQDVALRCDPISGHVSLFWYQQALGQGPEFLTYFQNEAQLDKSGLPSDRFFAERPEGSVSTLKIQRTQQEDSAVYLCASSLLDRNFGFGYTFGSGTRLTVV.

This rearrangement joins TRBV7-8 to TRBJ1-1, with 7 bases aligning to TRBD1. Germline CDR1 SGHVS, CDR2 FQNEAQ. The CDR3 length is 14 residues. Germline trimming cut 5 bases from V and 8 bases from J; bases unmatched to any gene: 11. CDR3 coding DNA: TGTGCCAGCAGCAAGCGACAGGGCGCCTACGAAGCTTTCTTT. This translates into CASSKRQGAYEAFF. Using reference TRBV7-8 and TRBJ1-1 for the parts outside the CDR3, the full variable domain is GAGVSQSPRYKVAKRGQDVALRCDPISGHVSLFWYQQALGQGPEFLTYFQNEAQLDKSGLPSDRFFAERPEGSVSTLKIQRTQQEDSAVYLCASSKRQGAYEAFFGQGTRLTVV.

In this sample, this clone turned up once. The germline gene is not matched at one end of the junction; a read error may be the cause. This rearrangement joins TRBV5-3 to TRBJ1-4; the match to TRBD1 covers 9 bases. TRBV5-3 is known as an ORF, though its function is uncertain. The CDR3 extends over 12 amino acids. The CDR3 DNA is TGCCACATAGGGGGACAGGGAAGAAAACTGTTTTTT. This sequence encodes CHIGGQGRKLFF.